What follows describes a single TCR beta chain. Its antigen is unidentified. The data were produced by immunoSEQ multiplex PCR, yet TCRdb's version contains in-frame clones alone and is incomplete. The data contain about 90,000 clones, around 90% of them singletons. The CDR3 is 14 residues long. V was pared by 1 base and J by 6 bases, with 10 bases between. In germline, CDR1 is MNHNS, CDR2 SASEGT. The source of the sample is a study of graft-versus-host responses after intestinal transplantation. Study results and caveats: Recipient marrow showed GvH clones, some seen first in ileum or blood. The highest levels of circulating GvH clones went along with early declines in HvG clones after transplant.

The sequence was obtained from a human donor who received an intestinal transplant. This rearrangement joins TRBV6-1 to TRBJ1-5; D is unclear. This material consisted of unstimulated CD8+ T cells sorted from spleen or lymph node cells, taken before intestinal transplant. CDR3 protein: CASSEGGYGQPQHF. The CDR3 nucleotides read TGTGCCAGCAGTGAAGGAGGGTACGGTCAGCCCCAGCATTTT.